The rows below give T cell receptor beta chains drawn from one sample of a study of T-cell reconstitution after alpha-beta-depleted transplantation in children. TCRdb reanalysed the PCR reads using MiXCR and keeps one entry per CDR3 protein. The profile covers hundreds of thousands of distinct CDR3 sequences, with around 15% appearing a single time and just over 40% taken by the ten largest. The source was PBMCs, mostly from graft donor cells, collected 360 days after TCRalphabeta/CD19-depleted stem cell transplant. The receptors here all came from a male patient aged 2-15 years who had a stem cell transplant for acute lymphoblastic leukemia, so the T cells may come from the graft donor. Both conserved end residues are part of each CDR3. The order of the fields is CDR3 protein, clone size, V gene. For some rows the clone size is stated as once, few or many, or as a class when expanded; others skip it.

CASSFSGRPLYEQYF,few,TRBV12-3/TRBV12-4
CASSLDSTDTQYF,many,TRBV14
CSAPPRLAGSTDTQYF,many,TRBV20-1
CASSPPDGSSYEQYF,.,TRBV7-8
CASRGDRSSYNEQFF,few,TRBV27
CASSLTGRVGDTQYF,.,TRBV28
CATSREWEPQHF,few,TRBV15
CSAAGTPPREQYF,.,TRBV29-1
CASSDRPHPDLLAKNIQYF,.,TRBV6-1
CASSPGLAGRVFTDTQYF,many,TRBV27
CSARRVGPSYNEQFF,few,TRBV20-1
CSVELGRPWTDTQYF,.,TRBV29-1
CASSYTGTVNQPQHF,few,TRBV7-2
CASSLMGRTSGPNTGELFF,.,TRBV4-1
CASSLSGSANQPQHF,few,TRBV7-6
CASSYISGTEDFPVNSPLHF,.,TRBV6-2/TRBV6-3
CSALTGLSYEQYF,few,TRBV20-1
CASSSGAGGGTDTQYF,.,TRBV27
CASSYSGRRDRQFF,few,TRBV6-5
CASSELAGGVNEQFF,few,TRBV6-1
CASSYAEDGYEQYF,many,TRBV6-2/TRBV6-3
CSARAGSGSKASTDTQYF,few,TRBV20-1
CASRRTGGMRELFF,few,TRBV27
CASSLRVRGYEQYF,.,TRBV5-1
CASSPRTSGHNEQFF,many,TRBV27
CSARTGSYNSPLHF,.,TRBV20-1
CASSQDLVWGDTQYF,few,TRBV4-3
CASSPGSSKYGYTF,few,TRBV9
CASSLFVGGPMDEQFF,.,TRBV10-1
CASSFDRDEGEQFF,few,TRBV11-2
CASSYVSDTQYF,many,TRBV6-2/TRBV6-3
CASSQQGGTEAFF,many,TRBV3-1
CASSQLAGARDEQFF,few,TRBV12-3/TRBV12-4
CASSTRLATYNEQFF,few,TRBV28
CASTRTSSTDTQYF,.,TRBV6-2/TRBV6-3
CAISELSSGNTIYF,few,TRBV10-3